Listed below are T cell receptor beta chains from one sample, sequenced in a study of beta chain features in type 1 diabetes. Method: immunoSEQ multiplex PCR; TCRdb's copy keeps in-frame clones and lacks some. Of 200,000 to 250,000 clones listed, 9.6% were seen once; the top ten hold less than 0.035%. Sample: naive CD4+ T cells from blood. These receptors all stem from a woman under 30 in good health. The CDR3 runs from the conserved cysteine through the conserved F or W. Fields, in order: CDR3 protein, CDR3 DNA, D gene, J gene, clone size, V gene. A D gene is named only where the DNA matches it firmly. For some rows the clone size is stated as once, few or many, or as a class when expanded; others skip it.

CDR3aa: CASTQGSDRGSTQYF
CDR3nt: TGTGCCAGCACTCAAGGATCGGACAGGGGATCGACCCAGTACTTC
d_gene: TRBD1
j_gene: TRBJ2-5
abundance: few
v_gene: TRBV6-6

CDR3aa: CASSQVQGKPTYNEQFF
CDR3nt: TGCGCCAGCAGCCAAGTCCAGGGAAAACCAACCTACAATGAGCAGTTCTTC
d_gene: -
j_gene: TRBJ2-1
abundance: few
v_gene: TRBV4-1

CDR3aa: CASSLAVNEKLFF
CDR3nt: TGCGCCAGCAGCTTGGCCGTGAATGAAAAACTGTTTTTT
d_gene: -
j_gene: TRBJ1-4
abundance: few
v_gene: TRBV5-1

CDR3aa: CASSRFGQAALSGANVLTF
CDR3nt: TGTGCCAGCAGTCGATTTGGACAGGCTGCGCTCTCTGGGGCCAACGTCCTGACTTTC
d_gene: TRBD1
j_gene: TRBJ2-6
abundance: -
v_gene: TRBV11-2

CDR3aa: CASKVEALAKNIQYF
CDR3nt: TGCGCCAGCAAGGTGGAGGCGCTAGCCAAAAACATTCAGTACTTC
d_gene: -
j_gene: TRBJ2-4
abundance: -
v_gene: TRBV5-1

CDR3aa: CASSLPTGSLYTF
CDR3nt: TGTGCCAGCAGCTTACCTACCGGGAGCCTCTACACCTTC
d_gene: -
j_gene: TRBJ1-2
abundance: few
v_gene: TRBV5-4

CDR3aa: CAWSTGGTTNEKLFF
CDR3nt: TGTGCCTGGAGTACAGGGGGCACGACTAATGAAAAACTGTTTTTT
d_gene: TRBD1
j_gene: TRBJ1-4
abundance: -
v_gene: TRBV30

CDR3aa: CASMEGYGYTF
CDR3nt: TGTGCCAGCATGGAGGGCTATGGCTACACCTTC
d_gene: -
j_gene: TRBJ1-2
abundance: few
v_gene: TRBV25-1

CDR3aa: CASSRLPGPNRGTVNEQFF
CDR3nt: TGTGCCAGCAGCCGGCTCCCCGGGCCTAACCGGGGGACTGTCAATGAGCAGTTCTTC
d_gene: -
j_gene: TRBJ2-1
abundance: -
v_gene: TRBV7-6

CDR3aa: CASSLAAGAGGSYEQYF
CDR3nt: TGTGCCAGCAGCTTAGCGGCGGGAGCGGGAGGTTCCTACGAGCAGTACTTC
d_gene: TRBD2
j_gene: TRBJ2-7
abundance: -
v_gene: TRBV7-6

CDR3aa: CASGWTGTSGDEQFF
CDR3nt: TGTGCTAGTGGTTGGACAGGGACCTCTGGGGATGAGCAGTTCTTC
d_gene: TRBD1
j_gene: TRBJ2-1
abundance: -
v_gene: TRBV12-5

CDR3aa: CASTDGTLYEQYF
CDR3nt: TGTGCCAGCACCGACGGGACACTCTACGAGCAGTACTTC
d_gene: -
j_gene: TRBJ2-7
abundance: few
v_gene: TRBV6-5

CDR3aa: CASSSPPLAGLTYEQYF
CDR3nt: TGTGCCAGCAGCTCTCCCCCTCTAGCGGGACTTACCTACGAGCAGTACTTC
d_gene: TRBD2
j_gene: TRBJ2-7
abundance: few
v_gene: TRBV7-9

CDR3aa: CATSRIGQGPPYEQYF
CDR3nt: TGTGCCACCAGCAGGATAGGACAGGGCCCCCCCTACGAGCAGTACTTC
d_gene: TRBD1
j_gene: TRBJ2-7
abundance: few
v_gene: TRBV15

CDR3aa: CASSLNRPQETQYF
CDR3nt: TGCGCCAGCAGCTTGAACAGGCCCCAAGAGACCCAGTACTTC
d_gene: -
j_gene: TRBJ2-5
abundance: -
v_gene: TRBV5-1

CDR3aa: CASRPTGAMNSPLHF
CDR3nt: TGTGCCAGCAGACCTACAGGGGCGATGAATTCACCCCTCCACTTT
d_gene: TRBD1
j_gene: TRBJ1-6
abundance: few
v_gene: TRBV6-5

CDR3aa: CACTRNTEAFF
CDR3nt: TGTGCCTGTACACGAAACACTGAAGCTTTCTTT
d_gene: -
j_gene: TRBJ1-1
abundance: few
v_gene: TRBV30

CDR3aa: CASSLIQGARTEAFF
CDR3nt: TGTGCCAGCAGCTTGATACAGGGGGCGCGGACTGAAGCTTTCTTT
d_gene: TRBD1
j_gene: TRBJ1-1
abundance: few
v_gene: TRBV7-9

CDR3aa: CASRHTTRDGEQFF
CDR3nt: TGTGCCAGCAGACACACAACCAGGGATGGTGAGCAGTTCTTC
d_gene: -
j_gene: TRBJ2-1
abundance: few
v_gene: TRBV6-5

CDR3aa: CASSSQGASETQYF
CDR3nt: TGCGCCAGCAGCTCTCAGGGGGCCTCAGAGACCCAGTACTTC
d_gene: TRBD1
j_gene: TRBJ2-5
abundance: few
v_gene: TRBV5-1

CDR3aa: CATSRDPPGPQHF
CDR3nt: TGTGCCACCAGCAGAGATCCCCCGGGGCCCCAGCATTTT
d_gene: -
j_gene: TRBJ1-5
abundance: -
v_gene: TRBV15

CDR3aa: CASSTTGLDEQYF
CDR3nt: TGCGCCAGCAGCACGACAGGGTTGGACGAGCAGTACTTC
d_gene: TRBD1
j_gene: TRBJ2-7
abundance: few
v_gene: TRBV5-1

CDR3aa: CSVESQSSYNEQFF
CDR3nt: TGCAGCGTTGAATCACAGAGCTCCTACAATGAGCAGTTCTTC
d_gene: -
j_gene: TRBJ2-1
abundance: many
v_gene: TRBV29-1

CDR3aa: CASSPMMDRVEGYTF
CDR3nt: TGTGCCAGCTCACCTATGATGGACAGGGTTGAAGGCTACACCTTC
d_gene: TRBD1
j_gene: TRBJ1-2
abundance: -
v_gene: TRBV18

CDR3aa: CASSSPRGGLPFREQYF
CDR3nt: TGTGCCAGCAGTTCTCCTCGGGGGGGGCTGCCTTTTCGCGAGCAGTACTTC
d_gene: TRBD2
j_gene: TRBJ2-7
abundance: -
v_gene: TRBV11-2

CDR3aa: CASTERDRGPEQYF
CDR3nt: TGCGCCAGCACCGAGAGAGACAGGGGGCCCGAGCAGTACTTC
d_gene: TRBD1
j_gene: TRBJ2-7
abundance: few
v_gene: TRBV10-2

CDR3aa: CASSRDVQGTYGYTF
CDR3nt: TGCGCCAGCAGCCGCGACGTCCAGGGGACCTATGGCTACACCTTC
d_gene: -
j_gene: TRBJ1-2
abundance: -
v_gene: TRBV5-1

CDR3aa: CASSPLAGGLYEQYF
CDR3nt: TGTGCCAGCAGTCCACTAGCGGGGGGCCTATACGAGCAGTACTTC
d_gene: TRBD2
j_gene: TRBJ2-7
abundance: -
v_gene: TRBV6-6

CDR3aa: CASRRNGYTF
CDR3nt: TGTGCCAGCCGGAGGAATGGCTACACCTTC
d_gene: -
j_gene: TRBJ1-2
abundance: few
v_gene: TRBV6-1

CDR3aa: CASSLGGVRSSYEQYF
CDR3nt: TGCGCCAGCAGCTTGGGTGGAGTCAGAAGCTCCTACGAGCAGTACTTC
d_gene: -
j_gene: TRBJ2-7
abundance: -
v_gene: TRBV5-1

CDR3aa: CASSSVGGNTGELFF
CDR3nt: TGTGCCAGCAGCTCGGTCGGGGGGAACACCGGGGAGCTGTTTTTT
d_gene: -
j_gene: TRBJ2-2
abundance: few
v_gene: TRBV7-2

CDR3aa: CASSQDRGGGARETQYF
CDR3nt: TGCGCCAGCAGCCAAGATCGGGGCGGGGGGGCCAGAGAGACCCAGTACTTC
d_gene: TRBD2
j_gene: TRBJ2-5
abundance: few
v_gene: TRBV4-1

CDR3aa: CASSPLTGRNNSPLHF
CDR3nt: TGCGCCAGCAGCCCCCTGACAGGAAGAAATAATTCACCCCTCCACTTT
d_gene: -
j_gene: TRBJ1-6
abundance: -
v_gene: TRBV5-1

CDR3aa: CASSIDLAGTTYEQYF
CDR3nt: TGTGCCAGTAGTATAGATCTAGCGGGCACGACCTACGAGCAGTACTTC
d_gene: TRBD2
j_gene: TRBJ2-7
abundance: few
v_gene: TRBV19

CDR3aa: CASSGTSGFPGADTQYF
CDR3nt: TGTGCCAGCAGTGGGACTAGCGGGTTCCCCGGGGCAGATACGCAGTATTTT
d_gene: TRBD2
j_gene: TRBJ2-3
abundance: -
v_gene: TRBV2

CDR3aa: CASSGRGGASDTQYF
CDR3nt: TGTGCCAGCAGCGGACGCGGGGGGGCCTCAGATACGCAGTATTTT
d_gene: TRBD2
j_gene: TRBJ2-3
abundance: few
v_gene: TRBV9

CDR3aa: CAWSGPGGTSTDTQYF
CDR3nt: TGTGCCTGGAGTGGTCCGGGGGGGACTAGCACAGATACGCAGTATTTT
d_gene: TRBD2
j_gene: TRBJ2-3
abundance: -
v_gene: TRBV30

CDR3aa: CASSLSGGGANVLTF
CDR3nt: TGTGCCAGCAGCTTAAGCGGTGGTGGGGCCAACGTCCTGACTTTC
d_gene: -
j_gene: TRBJ2-6
abundance: few
v_gene: TRBV7-9

CDR3aa: CASSLGDSSGANVLTF
CDR3nt: TGCGCCAGCAGCTTGGGGGACAGCTCTGGGGCCAACGTCCTGACTTTC
d_gene: TRBD1
j_gene: TRBJ2-6
abundance: -
v_gene: TRBV5-1

CDR3aa: CASSQERSDEQYF
CDR3nt: TGTGCCAGCAGCCAAGAAAGGAGCGACGAGCAGTACTTC
d_gene: -
j_gene: TRBJ2-7
abundance: -
v_gene: TRBV14

CDR3aa: CAWSAGQGNNSPLHF
CDR3nt: TGTGCCTGGAGTGCCGGCCAGGGGAATAATTCACCCCTCCACTTT
d_gene: -
j_gene: TRBJ1-6
abundance: -
v_gene: TRBV30

CDR3aa: CASRPGTGNSPLHF
CDR3nt: TGTGCCAGCAGACCCGGGACAGGGAATTCACCCCTCCACTTT
d_gene: TRBD1
j_gene: TRBJ1-6
abundance: -
v_gene: TRBV7-2

CDR3aa: CASSSYHGQSTF
CDR3nt: TGTGCCAGCAGCTCCTACCACGGACAGTCTACCTTC
d_gene: -
j_gene: TRBJ1-2
abundance: many
v_gene: TRBV11-2

CDR3aa: CASSSRTSGYTDTQYF
CDR3nt: TGTGCCAGCAGCTCCCGGACTAGCGGTTACACAGATACGCAGTATTTT
d_gene: TRBD2
j_gene: TRBJ2-3
abundance: -
v_gene: TRBV7-6

CDR3aa: CASSLGGDPYEQYF
CDR3nt: TGCGCCAGCAGCTTGGGGGGCGACCCCTACGAGCAGTACTTC
d_gene: -
j_gene: TRBJ2-7
abundance: -
v_gene: TRBV5-1

CDR3aa: CASSMEPTAEAFF
CDR3nt: TGTGCCAGCAGCATGGAACCTACAGCTGAAGCTTTCTTT
d_gene: -
j_gene: TRBJ1-1
abundance: -
v_gene: TRBV7-9

CDR3aa: CASSLGKTGSYGYTF
CDR3nt: TGCGCCAGCAGCTTGGGAAAGACAGGGTCGTACGGCTACACCTTC
d_gene: TRBD1
j_gene: TRBJ1-2
abundance: -
v_gene: TRBV5-1

CDR3aa: CAWSWDTRYNEQFF
CDR3nt: TGTGCCTGGAGCTGGGACACCAGATACAATGAGCAGTTCTTC
d_gene: -
j_gene: TRBJ2-1
abundance: -
v_gene: TRBV30

CDR3aa: CASSEHSGSSYEQYF
CDR3nt: TGCGCCAGCAGCGAACATAGCGGAAGTTCCTACGAGCAGTACTTC
d_gene: -
j_gene: TRBJ2-7
abundance: -
v_gene: TRBV5-1

CDR3aa: CASSYTGGGQPQHF
CDR3nt: TGTGCCAGCAGTTACACAGGGGGCGGTCAGCCCCAGCATTTT
d_gene: TRBD1
j_gene: TRBJ1-5
abundance: -
v_gene: TRBV6-6

CDR3aa: CASSPRGVAPYEQYF
CDR3nt: TGTGCCAGCAGCCCCAGGGGGGTGGCGCCCTACGAGCAGTACTTC
d_gene: -
j_gene: TRBJ2-7
abundance: few
v_gene: TRBV9

CDR3aa: CASSLGQGAGQPQHF
CDR3nt: TGTGCCAGTAGTTTGGGACAGGGGGCAGGACAGCCCCAGCATTTT
d_gene: TRBD1
j_gene: TRBJ1-5
abundance: -
v_gene: TRBV19

CDR3aa: CASSPLSWFNTIYF
CDR3nt: TGTGCCAGCAGCCCTCTAAGTTGGTTCAACACCATATATTTT
d_gene: -
j_gene: TRBJ1-3
abundance: -
v_gene: TRBV9

CDR3aa: CASSHREDGLYTF
CDR3nt: TGTGCCAGTAGTCACAGGGAAGATGGCCTCTACACCTTC
d_gene: -
j_gene: TRBJ1-2
abundance: -
v_gene: TRBV19

CDR3aa: CASSAHTGVVETQYF
CDR3nt: TGTGCCAGCAGTGCTCATACAGGGGTGGTAGAGACCCAGTACTTC
d_gene: TRBD1
j_gene: TRBJ2-5
abundance: few
v_gene: TRBV28